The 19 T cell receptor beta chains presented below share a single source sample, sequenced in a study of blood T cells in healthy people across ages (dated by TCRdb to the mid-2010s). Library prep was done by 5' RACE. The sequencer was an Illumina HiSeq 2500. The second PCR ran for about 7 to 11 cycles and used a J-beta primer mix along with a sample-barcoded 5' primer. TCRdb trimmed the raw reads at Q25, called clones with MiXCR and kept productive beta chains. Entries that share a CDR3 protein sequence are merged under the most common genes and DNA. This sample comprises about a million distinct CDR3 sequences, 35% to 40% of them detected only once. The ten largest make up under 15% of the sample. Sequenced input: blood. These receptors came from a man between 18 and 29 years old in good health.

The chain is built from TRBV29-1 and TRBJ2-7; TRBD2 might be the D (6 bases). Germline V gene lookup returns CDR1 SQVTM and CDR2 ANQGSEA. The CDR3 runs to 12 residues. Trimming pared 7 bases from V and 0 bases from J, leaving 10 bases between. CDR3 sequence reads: CSGGESSYEQYF. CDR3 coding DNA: TGCAGCGGGGGGGAGAGCTCCTACGAGCAGTACTTC.

The CDR3 reads CASSLDDREWTEAFF. CDR3 in DNA: TGTGCCAGCAGCTTAGACGACAGGGAATGGACTGAAGCTTTCTTT. This sequence joins TRBV11-2 and TRBJ1-1; 7 bases match TRBD1. The V gene's germline CDR1 is SGHAT and CDR2 FQNNGV. V shed 0 bases, J shed 5 bases, and the junction held 6 bases outside the gene matches. CDR3 length: 15 residues.

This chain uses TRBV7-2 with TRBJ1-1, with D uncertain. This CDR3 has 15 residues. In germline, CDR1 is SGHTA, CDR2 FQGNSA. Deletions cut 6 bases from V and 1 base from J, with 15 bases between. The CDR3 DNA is TGTGCCAGCAGGCCCCGAGGGTTGGCGAACACTGAAGCTTTCTTT. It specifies CASRPRGLANTEAFF.

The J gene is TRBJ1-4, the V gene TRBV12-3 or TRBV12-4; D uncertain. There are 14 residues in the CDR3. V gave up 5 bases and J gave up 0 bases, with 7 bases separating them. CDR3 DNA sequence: TGTGCCAGCAGTCCATTTGCAACTAATGAAAAACTGTTTTTT. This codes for CASSPFATNEKLFF.

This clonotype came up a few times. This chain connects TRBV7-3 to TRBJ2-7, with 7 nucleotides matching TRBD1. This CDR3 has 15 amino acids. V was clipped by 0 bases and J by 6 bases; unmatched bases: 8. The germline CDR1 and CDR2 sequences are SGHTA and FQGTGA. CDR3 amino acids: CASSLTSFKGAEQYF. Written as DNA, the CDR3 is TGTGCCAGCAGCTTAACGAGTTTTAAGGGGGCCGAGCAGTACTTC.

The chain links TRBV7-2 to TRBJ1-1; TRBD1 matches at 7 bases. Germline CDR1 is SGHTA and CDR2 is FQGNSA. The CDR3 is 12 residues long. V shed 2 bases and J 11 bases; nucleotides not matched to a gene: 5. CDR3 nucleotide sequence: TGTGCCAGCAGCTTACGACAGGGTAACGCTTTCTTT. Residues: CASSLRQGNAFF.

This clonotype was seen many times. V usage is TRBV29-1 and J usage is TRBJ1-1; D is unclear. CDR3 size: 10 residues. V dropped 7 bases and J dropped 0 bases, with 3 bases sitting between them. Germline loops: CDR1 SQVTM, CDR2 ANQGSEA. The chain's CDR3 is CSGLNTEAFF. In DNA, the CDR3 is TGCAGCGGCCTGAACACTGAAGCTTTCTTT.

CDR3 sequence: CSARDLGRVGGSTGELFF. The CDR3, as DNA: TGCAGTGCTAGAGATCTTGGCAGGGTTGGAGGGAGCACCGGGGAGCTGTTTTTT. This chain links TRBV20-1 with TRBJ2-2, with a weak D call TRBD2 (6 bases). V lost 0 bases, J lost 4 bases, and 21 bases lay in between. CDR1 and CDR2 from the germline V gene are DFQATT and SNEGSKA (reference sequence). CDR3 length equals 18 residues.

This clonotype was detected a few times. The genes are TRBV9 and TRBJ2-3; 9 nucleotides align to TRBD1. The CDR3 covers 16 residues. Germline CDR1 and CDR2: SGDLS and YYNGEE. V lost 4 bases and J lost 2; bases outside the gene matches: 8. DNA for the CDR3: TGTGCCAGCAGCCAACGGACAGGGGACTTCACAGATACGCAGTATTTT. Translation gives CASSQRTGDFTDTQYF.

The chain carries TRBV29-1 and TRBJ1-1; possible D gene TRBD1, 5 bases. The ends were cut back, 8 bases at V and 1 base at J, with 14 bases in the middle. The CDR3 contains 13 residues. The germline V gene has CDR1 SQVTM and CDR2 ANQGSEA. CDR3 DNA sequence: TGCAGCAGGGGTGACAGAACGAACACTGAAGCTTTCTTT. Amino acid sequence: CSRGDRTNTEAFF.

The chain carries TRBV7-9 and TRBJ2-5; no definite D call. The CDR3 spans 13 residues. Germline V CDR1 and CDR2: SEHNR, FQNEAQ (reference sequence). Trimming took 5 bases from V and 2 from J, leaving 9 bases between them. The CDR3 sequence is CASSVQKQETQYF. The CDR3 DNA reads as TGTGCCAGCAGCGTACAGAAGCAAGAGACCCAGTACTTC.

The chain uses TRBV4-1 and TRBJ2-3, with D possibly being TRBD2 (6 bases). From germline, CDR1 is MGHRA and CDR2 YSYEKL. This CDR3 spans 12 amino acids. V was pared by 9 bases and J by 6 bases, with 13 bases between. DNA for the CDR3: TGCGCCAGTCATGGGGAGGATGATACGCAGTATTTT. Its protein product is CASHGEDDTQYF.

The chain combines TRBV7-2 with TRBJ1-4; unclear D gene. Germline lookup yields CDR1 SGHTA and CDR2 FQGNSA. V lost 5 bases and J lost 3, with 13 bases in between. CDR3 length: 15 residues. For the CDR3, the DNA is TGTGCCAGCAGCCGATCATTTGCAGCTAATGAAAAACTGTTTTTT. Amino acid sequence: CASSRSFAANEKLFF.

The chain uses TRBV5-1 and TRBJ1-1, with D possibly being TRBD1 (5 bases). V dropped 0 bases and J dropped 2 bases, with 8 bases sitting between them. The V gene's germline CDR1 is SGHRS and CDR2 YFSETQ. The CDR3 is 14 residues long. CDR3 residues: CASSLATDNTEAFF. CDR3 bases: TGCGCCAGCAGCTTGGCGACAGATAACACTGAAGCTTTCTTT.

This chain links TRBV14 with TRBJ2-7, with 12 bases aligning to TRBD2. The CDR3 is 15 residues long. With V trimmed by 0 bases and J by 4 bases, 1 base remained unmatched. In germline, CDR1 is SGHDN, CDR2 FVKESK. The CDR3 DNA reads TGTGCCAGCAGCCAAGAGACTAGCGGGGGATACGAGCAGTACTTC. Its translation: CASSQETSGGYEQYF. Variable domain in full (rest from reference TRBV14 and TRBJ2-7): EAGVTQFPSHSVIEKGQTVTLRCDPISGHDNLYWYRRVMGKEIKFLLHFVKESKQDESGMPNNRFLAERTGGTYSTLKVQPAELEDSGVYFCASSQETSGGYEQYFGPGTRLTVT.

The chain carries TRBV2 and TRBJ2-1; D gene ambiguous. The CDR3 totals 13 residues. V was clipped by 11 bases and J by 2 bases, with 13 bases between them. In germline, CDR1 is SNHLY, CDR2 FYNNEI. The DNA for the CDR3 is TGTGCCGGCAAAGGATCGACCTACAATGAGCAGTTCTTC. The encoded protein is CAGKGSTYNEQFF.

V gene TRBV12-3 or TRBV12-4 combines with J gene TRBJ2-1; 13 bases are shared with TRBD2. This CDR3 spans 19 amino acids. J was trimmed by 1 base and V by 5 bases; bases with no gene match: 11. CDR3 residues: CASSPRTSGGPRSYNEQFF. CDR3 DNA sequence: TGTGCCAGCAGTCCGCGGACTAGCGGGGGCCCGAGATCCTACAATGAGCAGTTCTTC.

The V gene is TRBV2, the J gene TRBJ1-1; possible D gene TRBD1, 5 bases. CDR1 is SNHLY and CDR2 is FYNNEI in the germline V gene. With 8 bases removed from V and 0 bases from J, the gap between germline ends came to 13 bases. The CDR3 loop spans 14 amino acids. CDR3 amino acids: CASGRGPMNTEAFF. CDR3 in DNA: TGTGCCAGCGGTAGGGGCCCGATGAACACTGAAGCTTTCTTT.

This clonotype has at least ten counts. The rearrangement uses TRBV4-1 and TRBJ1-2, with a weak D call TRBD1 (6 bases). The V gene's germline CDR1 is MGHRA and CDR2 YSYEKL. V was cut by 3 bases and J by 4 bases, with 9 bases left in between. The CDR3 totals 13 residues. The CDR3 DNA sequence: TGCGCCAGCAGCCAGACAGGTTCCTATGGCTACACCTTC. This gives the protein CASSQTGSYGYTF.